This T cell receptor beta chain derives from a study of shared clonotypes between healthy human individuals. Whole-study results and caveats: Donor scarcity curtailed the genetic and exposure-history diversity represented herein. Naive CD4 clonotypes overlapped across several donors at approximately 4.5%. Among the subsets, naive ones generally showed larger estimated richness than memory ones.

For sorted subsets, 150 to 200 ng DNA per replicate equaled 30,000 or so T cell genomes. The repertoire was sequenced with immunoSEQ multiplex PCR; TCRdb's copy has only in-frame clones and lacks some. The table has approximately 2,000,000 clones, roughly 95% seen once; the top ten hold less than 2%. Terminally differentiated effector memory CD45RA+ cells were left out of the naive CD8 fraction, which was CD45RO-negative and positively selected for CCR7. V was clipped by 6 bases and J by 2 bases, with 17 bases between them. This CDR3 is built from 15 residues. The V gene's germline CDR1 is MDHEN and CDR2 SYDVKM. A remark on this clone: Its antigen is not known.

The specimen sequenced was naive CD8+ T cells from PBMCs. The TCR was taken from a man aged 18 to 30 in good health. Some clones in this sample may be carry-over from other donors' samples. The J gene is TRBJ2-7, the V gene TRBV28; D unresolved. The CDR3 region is CASRDPAVRAYEQYF. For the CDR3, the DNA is TGTGCCAGCAGGGACCCGGCTGTTCGCGCCTACGAGCAGTACTTC. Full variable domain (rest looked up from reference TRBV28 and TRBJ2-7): DVKVTQSSRYLVKRTGEKVFLECVQDMDHENMFWYRQDPGLGLRLIYFSYDVKMKEKGDIPEGYSVSREKKERFSLILESASTNQTSMYLCASRDPAVRAYEQYFGPGTRLTVT.